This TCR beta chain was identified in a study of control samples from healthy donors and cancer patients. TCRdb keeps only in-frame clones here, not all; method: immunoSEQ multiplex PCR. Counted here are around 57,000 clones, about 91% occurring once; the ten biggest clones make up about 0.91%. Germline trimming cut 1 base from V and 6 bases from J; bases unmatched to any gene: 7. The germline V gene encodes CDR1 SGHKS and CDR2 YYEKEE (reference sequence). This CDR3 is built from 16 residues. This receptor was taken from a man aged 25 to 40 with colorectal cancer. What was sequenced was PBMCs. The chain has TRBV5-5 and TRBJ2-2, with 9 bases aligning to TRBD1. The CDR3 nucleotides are TGTGCCAGCAGCTTGAGGGGCGGACAGGGGCCCGGGGAGCTGTTTTTT. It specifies CASSLRGGQGPGELFF.